This T cell receptor beta chain was sequenced for a study of T cell responses to AZD1222 COVID-19 vaccine. Study observations and caveats: There were vaccine-associated CD4 TCRs across spike, dominant at 160-218 and 743-854.

Of note for this clone: Its antigen is undetermined.

Here immunoSEQ multiplex PCR was the method, and the copy in TCRdb shows in-frame clones only, minus some. Of around 130,000 clones detected, approximately 93% appear once; the ten largest clones hold 2.5% to 4%. V shed 2 bases, J shed 3 bases, and the junction held 4 bases outside the gene matches. The length of the CDR3 is 14 residues. Germline lookup yields CDR1 SGHKS and CDR2 YYEKEE (reference sequence). The rearrangement links TRBV5-5 to TRBJ2-7; 8 nucleotides align to TRBD2. The source material was peripheral blood, sampled on day 0 of AZD1222 vaccination. The receptor comes from an adult in good health. The CDR3 DNA reads TGTGCCAGCAGCTTTACTAGCGGAAACTACGAGCAGTACTTC. It codes for CASSFTSGNYEQYF.